This T cell receptor (beta chain) came from a study of blood T cells in healthy people across ages (dated by TCRdb to between 2015 and 2017). Turning to the overall study: In model experiments, template switching captured roughly one uniquely barcoded TCR beta cDNA molecule for every two T cells. Age-related changes in TCR beta repertoire diversity were measured in the study by deep sequencing normalized with unique cDNA molecular identifiers. Donors were grouped into four age groups: young (average 16 years), middle-aged (less than 40), aged (about 59) and long-lived (about 82). To avoid experimental bias, donors of different ages were randomly spread across the sequencing lanes. For two donors (one aged 18 to 30 and one aged 80 or older), the study analyzed two additional independent replicas of 1 million unique cDNA reads from the same blood draw. Summary of the overall study and its limitations: Observed TCR beta diversity per million T cells fell roughly linearly with age, and a significant reduction was already apparent by age roughly 40. Conclusive comparison of naive and antigen-experienced compartments was prevented by the profiling of bulk unsorted PBMCs. The CMV infection status of donors was not known, potentially confounding age-related changes in expanded clonotypes. The long-lived group showed more naive CD4+ T cells, fewer expanded clones and increased TCR diversity than the aged group, suggesting age selection. The percentage of naive T cells measured by flow cytometry correlated strongly with observed TCR beta diversity. Estimates of total diversity based on one million sequenced T cells were regarded as lower bounds and as underestimates.

Library method: 5' RACE. TCRdb shows the sequencer as Illumina HiSeq 2500. A second 7 to 11 cycle PCR used a sample-barcoded 5' primer and a J-beta primer mix. A unique molecular identifier was introduced onto each TCR beta cDNA molecule by a template-switch 5' adaptor carrying 12 random nucleotides. Each sample yielded at least 3 million CDR3-containing paired-end reads. First-strand cDNA synthesis was performed from all RNA using the Mint cDNA synthesis kit, with priming by a TRBC-specific oligonucleotide. Following uracil-DNA glycosylase treatment, all cDNA underwent a first 18-cycle PCR with the universal primers M1SS and BC2_uni_R. Per the authors' processing: For normalization, 1 million high-quality reads were randomly selected from each sample, with every read carrying a distinct molecular identifier. Instead of being binned into consensus sequences, reads that shared molecular identifiers were thrown out. CDR3 identification, clonotype clustering and error correction used MiTCR with a Q25 quality threshold and the strictest error-elimination algorithm. A nonparametric unseen species model with Euler transformation was used to estimate a lower bound on total TCR beta diversity. In-frame beta chains were kept once TCRdb had trimmed the public reads at Q25 with fastp and called clones with MiXCR. Entries are consolidated by CDR3 protein sequence, retaining the most common genes and DNA. The V and J calls, along with clone size, are taken from TCRdb and not from the paper's own processing. This sample lists 870,000 or so distinct CDR3 sequences; 29% were detected once. The top ten clones comprise 17% of the sample.

This clonotype appeared many times. Its binding antigen is unknown. Within one base of it there is no much larger clone, and no base qualities were kept. Donors were around 37 systemically healthy Caucasian individuals from Russia aged roughly 6 to 100 years. Ten milliliters of peripheral blood were drawn from each donor into EDTA-treated Vacutainer tubes. Ficoll-Paque density-gradient centrifugation was used to isolate PBMCs, with at least 7 million per sample. Trizol reagent was used to extract total RNA from the PBMCs, yielding at least 5.5 micrograms per sample. Naive CD45RAhigh/CD27high T cell percentages were measured by flow cytometry on a PBMC aliquot from every donor. CDR1 and CDR2 were assigned from the germline V gene (reference sequence) as SEHNR and FQNEAQ. Germline trimming amounts to 6 bases on V and 8 bases on J, with 11 as the count of junction bases outside the gene matches. The CDR3 holds 15 amino acids from the cysteine to the phenylalanine. Only the CDR3 part of the read is kept: 45 bases, read in frame from the first base.

Sequencing was performed on blood. The rearrangement combines TRBV7-9 with TRBJ2-1; the central 9 bases match TRBD1. This sequence was found in an elderly woman in good health. The CDR3 loop reads CASRSWDRVHDEQFF. The bases are TGTGCCAGCAGGTCGTGGGACAGGGTGCACGATGAGCAGTTCTTC. The entire variable domain, with the stretches around the CDR3 drawn from the reference TRBV7-9 and TRBJ2-1 proteins, is DTGVSQNPRHKITKRGQNVTFRCDPISEHNRLYWYRQTLGQGPEFLTYFQNEAQLEKSRLLSDRFSAERPKGSFSTLEIQRTEQGDSAMYLCASRSWDRVHDEQFFGPGTRLTVL.